One and the same sample provided the 8 T cell receptor beta chains below, sequenced in a study of cytomegalovirus exposure and HLA in healthy donors. Both 60 Vbeta primers and 13 Jbeta primers went into the PCR. TCRdb keeps only in-frame clones here, not all; method: immunoSEQ multiplex PCR. The sample records around 75,000 clones, 76% being singletons. Sequenced input: PBMCs. All receptors derive from a man between 18 and 35 years old in good health and CMV-seronegative.

The V call is TRBV28, the J call TRBJ2-1; 11 nucleotides match TRBD2. Germline loops: CDR1 MDHEN, CDR2 SYDVKM. The V and J ends lost 6 bases and 1 base, in that order; junction bases with no gene match: 17. The CDR3 is 20 residues long. The CDR3 DNA follows: TGTGCCAGCAGCGCTCCGGGGGGGACTAGCGGTGTTACATCCTACAATGAGCAGTTCTTC. Amino acids: CASSAPGGTSGVTSYNEQFF.

The J gene is TRBJ2-7, the V gene TRBV19, with 7 nucleotides matching TRBD1. CDR1 LNHDA and CDR2 SQIVND come from the germline V gene (reference sequence). The CDR3 spans 16 residues. Trimming took 6 bases from V and 0 from J; bases not matched to a gene: 11. CDR3: CASSRDRQGASYEQYF. The CDR3 region has the DNA TGTGCCAGTAGCCGAGACAGACAGGGAGCCTCCTACGAGCAGTACTTC.

The J gene is TRBJ2-2, the V gene TRBV5-1; a weak D match, TRBD1 (6 bases). The CDR3 is 16 amino acids. Germline-derived CDR1 and CDR2 are SGHRS and YFSETQ. The germline V and J ends were trimmed by 4 bases and 2 bases, with 15 bases remaining between them. In DNA form, the CDR3 reads TGCGCCAGCAGCGTGGAACAGGGATTTAACACCGGGGAGCTGTTTTTT. Protein: CASSVEQGFNTGELFF.

J is TRBJ2-3 and V is TRBV30; TRBD2 aligns across 8 bases. CDR3 length: 14 residues. Per germline, CDR1 GTSNPN and CDR2 SVGIG (reference sequence). V trimming: 2 bases; J trimming: 4 bases; junction bases outside the gene matches: 5. CDR3 sequence reads: CAWSISGVADTQYF. DNA of the CDR3: TGTGCCTGGAGTATTAGCGGGGTTGCAGATACGCAGTATTTT.

The gene calls are TRBV11-2 and TRBJ2-3, with 9 bases matching TRBD1. The CDR3 covers 15 residues. V shed 6 bases and J 6 bases; nucleotides not matched to a gene: 10. The V gene's germline CDR1 is SGHAT and CDR2 FQNNGV. CDR3 sequence (DNA): TGTGCCAGCAGTCCCCGACAGGGGGTAGGGGATACGCAGTATTTT. Its protein is CASSPRQGVGDTQYF.

This clone is a singleton in its sample. This chain joins TRBV28 and TRBJ1-1, with D uncertain. Germline V gives CDR1 MDHEN, CDR2 SYDVKM. The length of the CDR3 is 14 residues. Trimming left V 6 bases short and J 2 bases short, with 13 bases between. Here the CDR3 reads CASSLLSVNTEAFF. In nucleotides, the CDR3 is TGTGCCAGCAGCCTCCTGTCAGTAAACACTGAAGCTTTCTTT.

This clone appeared a single time. V gene TRBV19 combines with J gene TRBJ1-6, with a possible D match to TRBD1 (5 bases). Germline V gene sequence: CDR1 LNHDA, CDR2 SQIVND (reference sequence). The CDR3 contains 16 residues. V lost 3 bases to trimming and J lost 2 bases, with 11 bases between them. The CDR3: CASSMAGSAYNSPLHF. As DNA, the CDR3 is TGTGCCAGTAGTATGGCAGGGTCCGCCTATAATTCACCCCTCCACTTT.

The chain uses TRBV19 and TRBJ2-2, with D maybe TRBD2 (5 bases). This CDR3 spans 16 amino acids. Germline CDR1 LNHDA, CDR2 SQIVND (reference sequence). V was shortened by 7 bases and J by 6 bases, with 21 bases between the two germline ends. CDR3 protein: CASTFLGLANAGELFF. CDR3 bases: TGTGCCAGTACCTTCCTGGGCCTAGCCAACGCCGGGGAGCTGTTTTTT.